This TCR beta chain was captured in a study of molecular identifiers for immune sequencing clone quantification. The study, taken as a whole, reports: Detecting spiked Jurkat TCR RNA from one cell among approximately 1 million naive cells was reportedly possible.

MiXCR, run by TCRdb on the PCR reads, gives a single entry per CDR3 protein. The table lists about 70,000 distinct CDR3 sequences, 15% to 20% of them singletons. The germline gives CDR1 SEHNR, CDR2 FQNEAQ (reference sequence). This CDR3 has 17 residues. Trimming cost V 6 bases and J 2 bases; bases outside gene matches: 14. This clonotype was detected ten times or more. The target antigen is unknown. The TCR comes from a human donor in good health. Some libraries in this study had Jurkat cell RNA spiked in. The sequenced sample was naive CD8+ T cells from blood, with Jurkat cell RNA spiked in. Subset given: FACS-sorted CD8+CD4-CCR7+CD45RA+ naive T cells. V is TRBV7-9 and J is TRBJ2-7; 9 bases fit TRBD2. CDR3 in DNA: TGTGCCAGCAGAGGGGGGCCTAGCGGGAATCCGACCTACGAGCAGTACTTC. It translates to CASRGGPSGNPTYEQYF.